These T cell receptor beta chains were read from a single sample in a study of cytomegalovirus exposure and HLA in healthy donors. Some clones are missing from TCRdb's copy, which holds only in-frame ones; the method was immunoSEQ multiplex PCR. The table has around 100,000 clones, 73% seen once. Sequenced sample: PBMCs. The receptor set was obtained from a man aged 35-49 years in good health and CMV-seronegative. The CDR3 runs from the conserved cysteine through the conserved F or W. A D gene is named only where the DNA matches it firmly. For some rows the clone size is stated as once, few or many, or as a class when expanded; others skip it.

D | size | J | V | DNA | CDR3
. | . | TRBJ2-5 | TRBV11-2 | TGTGCCAGCAGCGGGTACTGGGGGGGGCATGAGACCCAGTACTTC | CASSGYWGGHETQYF
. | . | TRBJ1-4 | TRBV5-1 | TGCGCCAGCAGCTGGAACAGGGAAACTAATGAAAAACTGTTTTTT | CASSWNRETNEKLFF
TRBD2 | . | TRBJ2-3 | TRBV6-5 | TGTGCCAGCAGAGCGGGGGGTGACACAGATACGCAGTATTTT | CASRAGGDTDTQYF
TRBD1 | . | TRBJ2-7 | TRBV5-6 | TGTGCCAGCACCACTAAGGGAACAGGGGGTTTCCACGAGCAGTACTTC | CASTTKGTGGFHEQYF
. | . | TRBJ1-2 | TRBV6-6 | TGTGCCAGCAGTTACTCGGCAGGGCCGTTAGAGGGCTACACCTTC | CASSYSAGPLEGYTF
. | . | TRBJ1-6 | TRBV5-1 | TGCGCCAGCAGCTTGTTATCTGGGGCCCTACAATCACCCCTCCACTTT | CASSLLSGALQSPLHF
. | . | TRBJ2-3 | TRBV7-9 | TGTGCCAGCAGCCGGGTATCAGATACGCAGTATTTT | CASSRVSDTQYF
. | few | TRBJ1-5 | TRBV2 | TGTGCCAGCAGTCTCAGGGGAAACCAGCCCCAGCATTTT | CASSLRGNQPQHF
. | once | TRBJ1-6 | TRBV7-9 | TGTGCCAGCAGCTTAATCTACCCACAGGGTTCACCCCTCCACTTT | CASSLIYPQGSPLHF
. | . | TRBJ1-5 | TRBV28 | TGTGCCAGCAGGCAGGTAAATGGTGATCAGCCCCAGCATTTT | CASRQVNGDQPQHF
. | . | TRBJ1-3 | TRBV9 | TGTGCCAGCAGCTCCGGGACTACAAACACCATATATTTT | CASSSGTTNTIYF
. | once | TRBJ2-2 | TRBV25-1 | TGTGCCAGCAGTGTCTGGGGGGTTGGGACCGGGGAGCTGTTTTTT | CASSVWGVGTGELFF
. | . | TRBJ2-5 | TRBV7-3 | TGTGCCAGCAGCTTCAGGAGGGAGGAGACCCAGTACTTC | CASSFRREETQYF